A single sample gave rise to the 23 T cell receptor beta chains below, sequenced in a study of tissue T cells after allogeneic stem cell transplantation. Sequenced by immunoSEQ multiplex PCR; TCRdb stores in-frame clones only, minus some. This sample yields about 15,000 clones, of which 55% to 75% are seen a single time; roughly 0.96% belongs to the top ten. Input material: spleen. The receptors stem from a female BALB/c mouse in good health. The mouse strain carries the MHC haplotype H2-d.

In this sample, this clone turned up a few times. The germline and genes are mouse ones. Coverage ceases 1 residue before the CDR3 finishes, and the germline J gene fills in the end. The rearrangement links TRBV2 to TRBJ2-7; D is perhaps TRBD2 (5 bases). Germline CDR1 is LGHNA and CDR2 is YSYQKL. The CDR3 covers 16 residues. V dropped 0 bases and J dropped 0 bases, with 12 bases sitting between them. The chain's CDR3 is CASSQDLWGSSYEQYF. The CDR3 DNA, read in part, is TGTGCCAGCAGCCAAGATCTTTGGGGTAGCTCCTATGAACAGTAC.

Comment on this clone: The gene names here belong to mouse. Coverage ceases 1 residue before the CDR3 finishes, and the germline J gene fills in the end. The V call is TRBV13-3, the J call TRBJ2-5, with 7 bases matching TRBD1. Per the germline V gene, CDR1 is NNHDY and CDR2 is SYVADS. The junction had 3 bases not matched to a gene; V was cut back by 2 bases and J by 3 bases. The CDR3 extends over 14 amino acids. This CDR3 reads CASSEQGRQDTQYF. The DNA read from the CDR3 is TGTGCCAGCAGTGAACAGGGGAGGCAAGACACCCAGTAC.

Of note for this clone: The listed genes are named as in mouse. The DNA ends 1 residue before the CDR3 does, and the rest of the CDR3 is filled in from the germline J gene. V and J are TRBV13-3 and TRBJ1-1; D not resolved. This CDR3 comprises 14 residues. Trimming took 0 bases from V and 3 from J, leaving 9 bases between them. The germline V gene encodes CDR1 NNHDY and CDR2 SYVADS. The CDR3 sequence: CASSDAVVHTEVFF. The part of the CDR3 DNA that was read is TGTGCCAGCAGTGATGCAGTGGTCCACACAGAAGTCTTC.

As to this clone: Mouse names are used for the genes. CDR3 DNA, as far as it was read: TGTGCCAGCGGTGATGCGCAGGGCTATGCTGAGCAGTTC. Translation gives CASGDAQGYAEQF. The full CDR3 protein is CASGDAQGYAEQFF. This chain uses TRBV13-2 with TRBJ2-1; possibly TRBD1 for D (5 bases). The missing CDR3 end, 1 residue past where the read stops, is filled in from the germline J gene. CDR1 is NNHNN and CDR2 is SYGAGS in the germline V gene (reference sequence). The V gene lost 0 bases and the J gene lost 3 bases, with 7 bases spanning the gap. The CDR3 is 14 amino acids.

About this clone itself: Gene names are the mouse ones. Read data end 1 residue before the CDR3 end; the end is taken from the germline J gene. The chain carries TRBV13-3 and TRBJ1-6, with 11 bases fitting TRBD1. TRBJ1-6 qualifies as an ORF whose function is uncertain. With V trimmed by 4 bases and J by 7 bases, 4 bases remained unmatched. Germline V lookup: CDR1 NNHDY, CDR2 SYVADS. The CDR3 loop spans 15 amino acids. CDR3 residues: CASSWTGGGNSPLYF. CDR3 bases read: TGTGCCAGCAGTTGGACAGGGGGCGGGAATTCGCCCCTCTAC.

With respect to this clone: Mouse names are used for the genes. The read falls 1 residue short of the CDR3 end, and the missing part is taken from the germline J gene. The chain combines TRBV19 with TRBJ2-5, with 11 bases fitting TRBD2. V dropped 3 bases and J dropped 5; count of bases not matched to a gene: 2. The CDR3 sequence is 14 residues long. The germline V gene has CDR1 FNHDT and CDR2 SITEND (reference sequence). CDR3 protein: CASSTGLGGDTQYF. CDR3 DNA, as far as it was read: TGTGCCAGCAGTACCGGACTGGGGGGAGACACCCAGTAC.

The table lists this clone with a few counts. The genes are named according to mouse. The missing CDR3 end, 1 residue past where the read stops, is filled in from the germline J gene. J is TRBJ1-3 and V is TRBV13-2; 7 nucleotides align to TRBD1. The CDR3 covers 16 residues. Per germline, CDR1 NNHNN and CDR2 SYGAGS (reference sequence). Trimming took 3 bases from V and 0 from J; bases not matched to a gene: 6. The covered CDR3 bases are TGTGCCAGCGGTGTGGACAGGTCCCTTTCTGGAAATACGCTCTAT. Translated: CASGVDRSLSGNTLY. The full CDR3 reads CASGVDRSLSGNTLYF.

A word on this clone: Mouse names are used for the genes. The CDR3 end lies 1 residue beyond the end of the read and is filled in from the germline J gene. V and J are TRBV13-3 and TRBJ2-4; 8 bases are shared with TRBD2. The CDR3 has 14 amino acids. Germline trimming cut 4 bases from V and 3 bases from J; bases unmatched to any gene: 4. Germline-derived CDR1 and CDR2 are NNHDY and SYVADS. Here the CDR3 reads CASSPGGPQNTLYF. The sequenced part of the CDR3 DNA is TGTGCCAGCAGTCCTGGGGGGCCCCAAAACACCTTGTAC.

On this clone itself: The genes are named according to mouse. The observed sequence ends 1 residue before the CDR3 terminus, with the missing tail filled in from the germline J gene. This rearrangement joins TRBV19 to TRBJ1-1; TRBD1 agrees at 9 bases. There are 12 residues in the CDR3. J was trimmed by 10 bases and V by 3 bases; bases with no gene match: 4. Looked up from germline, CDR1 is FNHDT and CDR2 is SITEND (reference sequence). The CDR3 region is CASSTGQGGVFF. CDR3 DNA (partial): TGTGCCAGCAGTACGGGACAGGGTGGAGTCTTC.

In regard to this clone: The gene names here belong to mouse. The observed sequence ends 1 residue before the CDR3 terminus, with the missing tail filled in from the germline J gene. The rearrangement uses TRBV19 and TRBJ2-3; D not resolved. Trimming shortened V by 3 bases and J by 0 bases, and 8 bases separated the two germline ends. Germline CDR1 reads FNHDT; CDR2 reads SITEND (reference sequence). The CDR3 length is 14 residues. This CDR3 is CASSKRGSAETLYF. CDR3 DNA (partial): TGTGCCAGCAGTAAACGGGGTAGTGCAGAAACGCTGTAT. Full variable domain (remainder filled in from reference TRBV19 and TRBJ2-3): GGIITQTPKFLIGQEGQKLTLKCQQNFNHDTMYWYRQDSGKGLRLIYYSITENDLQKGDLSEGYDASREKKSSFSLTVTSAQKNEMAVFLCASSKRGSAETLYFGSGTRLTVL.

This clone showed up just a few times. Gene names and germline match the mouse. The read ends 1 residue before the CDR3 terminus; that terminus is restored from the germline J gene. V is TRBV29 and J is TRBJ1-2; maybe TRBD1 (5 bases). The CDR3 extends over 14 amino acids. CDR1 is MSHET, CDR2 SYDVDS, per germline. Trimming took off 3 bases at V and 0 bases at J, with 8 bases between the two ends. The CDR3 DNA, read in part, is TGTGCTAGCAGTTTTGGGGGTGCAAACTCCGACTACACC. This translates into CASSFGGANSDYT. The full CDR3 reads CASSFGGANSDYTF. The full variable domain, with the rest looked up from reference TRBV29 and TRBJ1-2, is DMKVTQMPRYLIKRMGENVLLECGQDMSHETMYWYRQDPGLGLQLIYISYDVDSNSEGDIPKGYRVSRKKREHFSLILDSAKTNQTSVYFCASSFGGANSDYTFGSGTRLLVI.

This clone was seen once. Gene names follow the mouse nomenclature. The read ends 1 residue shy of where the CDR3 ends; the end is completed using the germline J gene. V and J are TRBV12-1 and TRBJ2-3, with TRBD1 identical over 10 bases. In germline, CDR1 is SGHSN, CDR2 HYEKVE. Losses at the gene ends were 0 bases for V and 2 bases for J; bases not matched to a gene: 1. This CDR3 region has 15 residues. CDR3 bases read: TGTGCCAGCTCTCTCGGACAGGGGGATGCAGAAACGCTGTAT. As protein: CASSLGQGDAETLY. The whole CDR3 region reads CASSLGQGDAETLYF.

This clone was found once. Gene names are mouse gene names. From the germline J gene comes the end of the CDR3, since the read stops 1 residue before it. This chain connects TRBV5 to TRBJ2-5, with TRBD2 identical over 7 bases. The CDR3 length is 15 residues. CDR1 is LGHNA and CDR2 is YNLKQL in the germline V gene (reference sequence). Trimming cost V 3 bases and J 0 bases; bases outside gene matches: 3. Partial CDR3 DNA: TGTGCCAGCAGCCAGAACTGGGGTAACCAAGACACCCAGTAC. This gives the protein CASSQNWGNQDTQY. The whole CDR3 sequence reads CASSQNWGNQDTQYF.

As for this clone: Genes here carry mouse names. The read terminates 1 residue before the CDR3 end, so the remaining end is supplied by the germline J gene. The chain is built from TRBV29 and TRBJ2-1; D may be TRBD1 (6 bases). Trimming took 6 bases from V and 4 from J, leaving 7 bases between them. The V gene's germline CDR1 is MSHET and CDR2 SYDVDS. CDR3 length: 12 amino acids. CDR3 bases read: TGTGCTAGCAGGGACAGATATGCTGAGCAGTTC. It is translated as CASRDRYAEQF. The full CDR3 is CASRDRYAEQFF.

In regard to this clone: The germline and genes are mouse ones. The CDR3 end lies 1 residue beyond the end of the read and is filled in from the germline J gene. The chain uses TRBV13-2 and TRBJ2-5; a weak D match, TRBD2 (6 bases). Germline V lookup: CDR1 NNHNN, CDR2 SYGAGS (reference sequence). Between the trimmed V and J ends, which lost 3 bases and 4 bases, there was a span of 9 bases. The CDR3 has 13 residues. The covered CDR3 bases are TGTGCCAGCGGTGTTCTGGGGAAAGACACCCAGTAC. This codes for CASGVLGKDTQY. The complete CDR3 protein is CASGVLGKDTQYF.

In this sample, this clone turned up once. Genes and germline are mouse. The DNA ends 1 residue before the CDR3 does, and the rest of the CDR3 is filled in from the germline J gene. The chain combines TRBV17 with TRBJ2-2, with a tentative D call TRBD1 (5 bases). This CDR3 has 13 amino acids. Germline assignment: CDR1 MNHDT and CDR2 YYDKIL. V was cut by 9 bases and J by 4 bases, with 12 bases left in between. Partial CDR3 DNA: TGTGCTAGTACCAGGGTAACCACCGGGCAGCTCTAC. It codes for CASTRVTTGQLY. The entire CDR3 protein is CASTRVTTGQLYF.

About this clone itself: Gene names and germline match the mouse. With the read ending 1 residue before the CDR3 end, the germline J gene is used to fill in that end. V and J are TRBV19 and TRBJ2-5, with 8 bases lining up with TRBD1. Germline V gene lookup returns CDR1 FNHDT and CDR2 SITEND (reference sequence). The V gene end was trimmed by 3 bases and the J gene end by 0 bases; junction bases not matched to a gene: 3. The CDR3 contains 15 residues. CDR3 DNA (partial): TGTGCCAGCAGTAAACAGGGGGGTAACCAAGACACCCAGTAC. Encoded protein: CASSKQGGNQDTQY. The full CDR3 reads CASSKQGGNQDTQYF.

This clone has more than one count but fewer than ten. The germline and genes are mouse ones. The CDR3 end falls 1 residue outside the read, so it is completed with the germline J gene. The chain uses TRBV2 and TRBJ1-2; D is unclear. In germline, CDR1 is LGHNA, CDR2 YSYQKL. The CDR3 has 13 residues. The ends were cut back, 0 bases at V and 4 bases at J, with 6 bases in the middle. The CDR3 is CASSQDLSSDYTF. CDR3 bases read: TGTGCCAGCAGCCAAGATCTGAGCTCCGACTACACC.

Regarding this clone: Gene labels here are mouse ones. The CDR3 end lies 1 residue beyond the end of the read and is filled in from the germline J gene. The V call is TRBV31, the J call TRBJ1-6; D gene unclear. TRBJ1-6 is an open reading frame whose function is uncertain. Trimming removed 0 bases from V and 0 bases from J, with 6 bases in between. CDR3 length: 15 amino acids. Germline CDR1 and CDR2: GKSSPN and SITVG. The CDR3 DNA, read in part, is TGTGCCTGGAGTCTAGAGCCTTCCTATAATTCGCCCCTCTAC. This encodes CAWSLEPSYNSPLY. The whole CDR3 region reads CAWSLEPSYNSPLYF.

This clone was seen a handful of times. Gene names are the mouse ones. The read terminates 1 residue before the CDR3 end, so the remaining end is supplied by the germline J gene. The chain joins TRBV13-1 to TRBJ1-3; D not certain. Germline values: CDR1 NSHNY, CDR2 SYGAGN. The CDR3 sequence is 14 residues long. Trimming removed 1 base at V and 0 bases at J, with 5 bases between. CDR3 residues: CASSDPPSGNTLYF. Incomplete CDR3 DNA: TGTGCCAGCAGTGATCCACCTTCTGGAAATACGCTCTAT.

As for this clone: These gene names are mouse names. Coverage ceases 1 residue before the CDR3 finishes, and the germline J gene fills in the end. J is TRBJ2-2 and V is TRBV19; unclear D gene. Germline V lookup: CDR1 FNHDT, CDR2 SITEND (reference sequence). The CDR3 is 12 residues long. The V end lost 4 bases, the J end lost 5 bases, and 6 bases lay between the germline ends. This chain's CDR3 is CASSLGTGQLYF. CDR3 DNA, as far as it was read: TGTGCCAGCAGTCTCGGGACCGGGCAGCTCTAC. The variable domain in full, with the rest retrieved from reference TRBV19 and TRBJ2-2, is GGIITQTPKFLIGQEGQKLTLKCQQNFNHDTMYWYRQDSGKGLRLIYYSITENDLQKGDLSEGYDASREKKSSFSLTVTSAQKNEMAVFLCASSLGTGQLYFGEGSKLTVL.

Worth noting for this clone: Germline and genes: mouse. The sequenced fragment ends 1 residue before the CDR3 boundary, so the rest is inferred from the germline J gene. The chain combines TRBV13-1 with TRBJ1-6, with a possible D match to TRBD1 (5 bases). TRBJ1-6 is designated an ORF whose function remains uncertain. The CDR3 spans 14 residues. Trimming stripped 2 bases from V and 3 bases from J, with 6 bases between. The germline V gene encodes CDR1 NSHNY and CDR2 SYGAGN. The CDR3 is CASSEDNYNSPLYF. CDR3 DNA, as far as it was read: TGTGCCAGCAGTGAGGACAACTATAATTCGCCCCTCTAC.

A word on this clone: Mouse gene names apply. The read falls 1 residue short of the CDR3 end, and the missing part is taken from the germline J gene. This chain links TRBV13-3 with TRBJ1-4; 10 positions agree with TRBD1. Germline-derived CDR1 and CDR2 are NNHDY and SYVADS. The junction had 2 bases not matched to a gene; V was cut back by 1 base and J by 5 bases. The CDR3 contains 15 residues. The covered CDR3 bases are TGTGCCAGCAGTGATATGGGACAGGGGAACGAAAGATTATTT. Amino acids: CASSDMGQGNERLF. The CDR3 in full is CASSDMGQGNERLFF.